Each of the 16 T cell receptor beta chains below was sequenced from the same sample in a study of neurological immune-mediated disorders. Via MiXCR, TCRdb re-called the 5' RACE reads, giving one row per CDR3 protein. This table has 65,000 to 90,000 distinct CDR3 sequences, 10% appearing once. The specimen sequenced was PBMCs. The receptors were gathered from a man aged 35 to 55 in good health.

This clonotype was seen at least ten times. The chain has TRBV29-1 and TRBJ1-3, with D perhaps TRBD1 (5 bases). The germline V and J ends were trimmed by 5 bases and 1 base, with 12 bases remaining between them. This CDR3 contains 14 residues. Germline lookup yields CDR1 SQVTM and CDR2 ANQGSEA. The DNA of the CDR3 is TGCAGCGTTTCTTTCGGGACTTCTGGAAACACCATATATTTT. Translation: CSVSFGTSGNTIYF.

This clonotype was recorded at least ten times. The chain employs TRBV5-5 and TRBJ2-7; D possibly corresponds to TRBD1 (6 bases). CDR1 SGHKS and CDR2 YYEKEE come from the germline V gene (reference sequence). V was shortened by 4 bases and J by 2 bases, with 16 bases between the two germline ends. The CDR3 extends over 15 amino acids. In DNA form, the CDR3 reads TGTGCCAGCAGCCGCATCTTGGGGGCTGCCTACGAGCAGTACTTC. Protein sequence: CASSRILGAAYEQYF.

This clonotype was observed at least ten times. The chain couples TRBV11-2 to TRBJ2-7; TRBD1 agrees at 8 bases. Germline loops: CDR1 SGHAT, CDR2 FQNNGV. The CDR3 covers 15 residues. The V gene end was trimmed by 2 bases and the J gene end by 2 bases; junction bases not matched to a gene: 5. CDR3 bases: TGTGCCAGCAGCTTAAGCCGGGACAGGCCCTACGAGCAGTACTTC. It specifies CASSLSRDRPYEQYF.

This clonotype appeared many times. The rearrangement uses TRBV5-1 and TRBJ2-7; no definite D call. There are 12 residues in the CDR3. Germline V CDR1 and CDR2: SGHRS, YFSETQ. V was cut by 1 base and J by 6 bases, with 8 bases left in between. The CDR3 coding sequence is TGCGCCAGCAGCTTGAAACCCGGCGAGCAGTACTTC. Its protein is CASSLKPGEQYF.

There are many counts of this clonotype. This chain uses TRBV12-3 or TRBV12-4 with TRBJ2-5; D is undetermined. V was cut by 6 bases and J by 5 bases, with 13 bases left in between. The length of the CDR3 is 13 residues. DNA of the CDR3: TGTGCCAGCAGCCTTGACCCGGTTGAGACCCAGTACTTC. This codes for CASSLDPVETQYF.

The table lists this clonotype with many counts. V is TRBV5-6 and J is TRBJ2-3; 8 bases match TRBD2. This CDR3 spans 15 amino acids. Germline CDR1 reads SGHDT; CDR2 reads YYEEEE. With V trimmed by 6 bases and J by 0 bases, 6 bases remained unmatched. CDR3 sequence reads: CASKRGPVSTDTQYF. The DNA of the CDR3 is TGTGCCAGCAAGCGGGGGCCGGTTAGCACAGATACGCAGTATTTT.

There are many counts of this clonotype. This chain uses TRBV9 with TRBJ2-7; D is undetermined. Trimming took off 5 bases at V and 0 bases at J, with 12 bases between the two ends. This CDR3 has 14 amino acids. The germline V gene has CDR1 SGDLS and CDR2 YYNGEE. The CDR3: CASSPTTASYEQYF. DNA for the CDR3: TGTGCCAGCAGTCCGACAACAGCCTCCTACGAGCAGTACTTC.

This clonotype was recorded at least ten times. V gene TRBV5-1 combines with J gene TRBJ2-2, with D hard to call. Trimming shortened V by 1 base and J by 3 bases, and 13 bases separated the two germline ends. The CDR3 has 16 amino acids. Germline V lookup: CDR1 SGHRS, CDR2 YFSETQ. This chain's CDR3 is CASSLFRTEHTGELFF. The DNA for the CDR3 is TGCGCCAGCAGCTTGTTCAGGACGGAACACACCGGGGAGCTGTTTTTT.

This clonotype was seen repeatedly, ten times or more. The chain couples TRBV5-8 to TRBJ1-5; D is uncertain. Trimming shortened V by 2 bases and J by 1 base, and 16 bases separated the two germline ends. Germline loops: CDR1 SGHTS, CDR2 YDEGEE. The CDR3 runs to 17 residues. The CDR3 sequence is CASSLPPGGLSNQPQHF. The DNA for the CDR3 is TGTGCCAGCAGCTTACCCCCGGGAGGGTTGAGCAATCAGCCCCAGCATTTT. Drawing the rest from reference TRBV5-8 and TRBJ1-5, the complete variable domain is EAGVTQSPTHLIKTRGQQATLRCSPISGHTSVYWYQQALGLGLQFLLWYDEGEERNRGNFPPRFSGRQFPNYSSELNVNALELEDSALYLCASSLPPGGLSNQPQHFGDGTRLSIL.

Many counts were recorded for this clonotype. The rearrangement links TRBV7-3 to TRBJ2-3; possible D gene TRBD2, 5 bases. V lost 5 bases to trimming and J lost 2 bases, with 14 bases between them. The CDR3 is 15 amino acids. Germline CDR1 is SGHTA and CDR2 is FQGTGA. For the CDR3, the DNA is TGTGCCAGCAGCCCTTCGGGGTGGGACACAGATACGCAGTATTTT. Its translation: CASSPSGWDTDTQYF.

This clonotype was recorded many times. The chain couples TRBV12-3 or TRBV12-4 to TRBJ2-5, with 7 bases that match TRBD1. Trimming cost V 6 bases and J 6 bases; bases outside gene matches: 10. CDR3 length: 14 amino acids. This chain's CDR3 is CASSFRDSEKTQYF. CDR3 DNA sequence: TGTGCCAGCAGCTTCCGGGACAGCGAAAAGACCCAGTACTTC.

This clonotype appeared many times. The chain recombines TRBV20-1 with TRBJ2-1, with 9 bases matching TRBD2. The CDR3 covers 13 residues. Trimming took 3 bases from V and 3 from J; bases not matched to a gene: 0. CDR1 is DFQATT, CDR2 SNEGSKA, per germline (reference sequence). The chain's CDR3 is CSARREGYNEQFF. CDR3 DNA: TGCAGTGCTAGGCGGGAGGGCTACAATGAGCAGTTCTTC.

This clonotype was picked up many times. The chain is built from TRBV5-1 and TRBJ2-3, with D possibly TRBD1 on 6 matching bases. The CDR3 runs to 17 residues. The V gene's germline CDR1 is SGHRS and CDR2 YFSETQ. The V end was cut by 6 bases, the J end by 7 bases, with 27 bases between. The CDR3 loop is CASKGLATGFFRNTQYF. The CDR3 DNA reads TGCGCCAGCAAGGGTTTGGCGACAGGCTTCTTCAGAAATACGCAGTATTTT.

This clonotype was picked up many times. This sequence joins TRBV6-1 and TRBJ2-7; 9 bases are shared with TRBD1. In germline, CDR1 is MNHNS, CDR2 SASEGT. The CDR3 is made up of 15 amino acids. The J segment lost 1 base and the V segment lost 2 bases, leaving 3 bases of the junction unmatched. The CDR3 reads CASSEHGQGSYEQYF. The CDR3 region has the DNA TGTGCCAGCAGTGAACACGGACAGGGGTCCTACGAGCAGTACTTC.

This clonotype has more than one count but fewer than ten. One junction end disagrees with the germline gene, perhaps due to a read error. This chain uses TRBV7-7 with TRBJ2-2; D is tentatively TRBD1 or TRBD2 (6 bases each). This CDR3 is 14 amino acids long. Looked up from germline, CDR1 is SSHAT and CDR2 is FNYEAQ (reference sequence). The CDR3 reads CASSPRGGTGELFF. The CDR3 DNA reads as TGTGCTAGCAGCCCCCGAGGGGGGACCGGGGAGCTGTTTTTT.

This chain connects TRBV12-3 or TRBV12-4 to TRBJ2-3; 14 bases map to TRBD2. Germline trimming cut 7 bases from V and 4 bases from J; bases unmatched to any gene: 10. This CDR3 spans 17 amino acids. CDR3 sequence: CASTIGTSGGGADTQYF. The CDR3 region has the DNA TGTGCCAGCACCATCGGGACTAGCGGGGGAGGGGCAGATACGCAGTATTTT.